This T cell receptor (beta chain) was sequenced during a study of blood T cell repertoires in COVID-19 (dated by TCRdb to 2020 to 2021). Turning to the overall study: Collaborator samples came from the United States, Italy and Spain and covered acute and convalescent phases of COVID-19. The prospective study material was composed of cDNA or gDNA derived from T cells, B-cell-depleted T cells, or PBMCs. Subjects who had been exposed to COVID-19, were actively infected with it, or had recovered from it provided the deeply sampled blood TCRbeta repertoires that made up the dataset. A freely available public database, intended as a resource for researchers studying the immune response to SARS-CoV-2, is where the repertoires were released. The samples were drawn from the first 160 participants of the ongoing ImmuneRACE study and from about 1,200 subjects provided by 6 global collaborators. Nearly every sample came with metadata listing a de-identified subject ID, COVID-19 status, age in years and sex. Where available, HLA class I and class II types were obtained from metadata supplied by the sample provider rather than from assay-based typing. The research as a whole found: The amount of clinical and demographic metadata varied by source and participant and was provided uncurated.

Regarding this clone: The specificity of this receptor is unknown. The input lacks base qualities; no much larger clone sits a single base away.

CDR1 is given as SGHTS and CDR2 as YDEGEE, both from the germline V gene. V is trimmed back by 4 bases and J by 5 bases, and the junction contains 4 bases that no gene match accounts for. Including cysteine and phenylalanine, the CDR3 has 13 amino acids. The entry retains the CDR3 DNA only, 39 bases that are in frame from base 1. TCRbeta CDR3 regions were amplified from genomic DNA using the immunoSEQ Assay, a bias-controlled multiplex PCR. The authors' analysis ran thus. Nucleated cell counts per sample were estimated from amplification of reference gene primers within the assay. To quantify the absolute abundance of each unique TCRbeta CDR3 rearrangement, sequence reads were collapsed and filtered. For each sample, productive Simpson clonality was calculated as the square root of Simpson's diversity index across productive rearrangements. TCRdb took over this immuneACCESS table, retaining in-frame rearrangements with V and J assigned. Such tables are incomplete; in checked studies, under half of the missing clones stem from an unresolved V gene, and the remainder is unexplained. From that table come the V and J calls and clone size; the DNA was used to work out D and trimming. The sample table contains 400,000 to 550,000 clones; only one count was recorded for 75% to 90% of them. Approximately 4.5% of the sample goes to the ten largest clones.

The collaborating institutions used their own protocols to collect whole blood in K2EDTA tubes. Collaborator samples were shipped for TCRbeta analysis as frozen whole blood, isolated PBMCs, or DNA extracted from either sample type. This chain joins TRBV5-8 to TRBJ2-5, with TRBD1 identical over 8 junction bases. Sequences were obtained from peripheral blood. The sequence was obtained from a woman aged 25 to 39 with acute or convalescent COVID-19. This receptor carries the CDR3 CASSKDRVETQYF. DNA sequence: TGTGCCAGCAGCAAGGACAGGGTGGAGACCCAGTACTTC.